The clone carrying this T cell receptor (beta chain) came up many times. This entry belongs to a study of Graves' ophthalmopathy and Graves' hyperthyroidism. CDR3 regions of TCR beta were amplified from RNA transcripts. In the first round, RT-PCR was carried out with HTBI primers, and a multiplex PCR formed the second round. Each CDR3 protein gets one entry after TCRdb re-called the multiplex PCR reads with MiXCR. There are about 1.2 million distinct CDR3 sequences in the sample; 35% to 45% occur only once, and over 8.5% lies in the top ten. The TCR sequence derives from an adult man with Graves' hyperthyroidism. Sequencing was carried out using peripheral blood or thyroid tissue (not recorded which).

Here the CDR3 reads CASSSPGTGSYGYTF. The CDR3 DNA sequence: TGTGCCAGCAGCTCGCCCGGGACAGGGTCATATGGCTACACCTTC. The rearrangement joins TRBV7-2 to TRBJ1-2; 9 bases agree with TRBD1. Germline V gene sequence: CDR1 SGHTA, CDR2 FQGNSA. The CDR3 loop spans 15 amino acids. With 4 bases clipped from V and 5 bases from J, the junction kept 8 bases outside the gene matches.